This TCR beta chain was obtained from a study of blood T cells in healthy people across ages. A sample-barcoded 5' primer and a J-beta primer mix were used in a second PCR of roughly 6 to 12 cycles. TCRdb reanalysed the 5' RACE reads using MiXCR and keeps one entry per CDR3 protein. The table includes 750,000 or so distinct CDR3 sequences, around 25% detected once. There are a few counts of this clonotype. V shed 4 bases and J shed 5 bases, with 13 bases lying between them. This CDR3 has 14 residues. From germline, CDR1 is KGHDR and CDR2 SFDVKD. These data were also filed under a second study, of T cells of mothers and their children. From that report: Every microgram of extracted RNA entered cDNA synthesis, around 1.4 ug per 15 ul.

The sequenced sample consisted of blood. This receptor was taken from a boy aged 5-17 years in good health. The V call is TRBV24-1, the J call TRBJ2-5, with D possibly called TRBD1 or TRBD2 (6 bases each). In DNA form, the CDR3 reads TGTGCCACCAGTGACCTAGGGGGGTTTGAGACCCAGTACTTC. Translating it yields CATSDLGGFETQYF.